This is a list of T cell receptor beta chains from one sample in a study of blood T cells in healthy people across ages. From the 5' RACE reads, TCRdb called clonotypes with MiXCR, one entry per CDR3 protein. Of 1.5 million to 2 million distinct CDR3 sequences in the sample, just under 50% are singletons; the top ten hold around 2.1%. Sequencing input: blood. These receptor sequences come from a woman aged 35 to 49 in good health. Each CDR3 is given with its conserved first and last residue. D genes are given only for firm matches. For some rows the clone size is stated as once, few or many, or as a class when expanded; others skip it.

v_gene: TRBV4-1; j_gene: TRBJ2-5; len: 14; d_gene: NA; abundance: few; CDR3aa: CASSPIGGRETQYF; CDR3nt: TGCGCCAGCAGCCCCATTGGGGGGAGGGAGACCCAGTACTTC
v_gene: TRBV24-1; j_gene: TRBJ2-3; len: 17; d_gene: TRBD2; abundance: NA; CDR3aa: CATSERGLENLDGTQYF; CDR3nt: TGTGCCACCAGTGAGCGTGGACTAGAAAACCTTGACGGTACGCAGTATTTT
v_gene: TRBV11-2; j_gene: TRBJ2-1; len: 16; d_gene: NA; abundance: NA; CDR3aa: CASSLIVGQTYNEQFF; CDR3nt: TGTGCCAGCAGCTTAATAGTCGGACAGACCTACAATGAGCAGTTCTTC
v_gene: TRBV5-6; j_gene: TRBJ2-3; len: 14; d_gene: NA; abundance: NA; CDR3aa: CASSLPTSSDTQYF; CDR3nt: TGTGCCAGCAGCTTGCCAACATCCTCAGATACGCAGTATTTT
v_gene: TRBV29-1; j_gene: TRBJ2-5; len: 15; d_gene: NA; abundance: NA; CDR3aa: CSVADGRLAQETQYF; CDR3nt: TGCAGCGTCGCCGATGGACGGCTCGCCCAAGAGACCCAGTACTTC
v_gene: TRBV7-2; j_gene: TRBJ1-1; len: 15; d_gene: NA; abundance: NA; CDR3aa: CASSRGLQGNTEAFF; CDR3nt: TGTGCCAGCAGCCGAGGACTACAAGGAAACACTGAAGCTTTCTTT
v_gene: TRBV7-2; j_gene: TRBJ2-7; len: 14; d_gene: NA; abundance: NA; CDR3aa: CVSSSIFGSYEQYF; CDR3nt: TGTGTCAGCAGCTCGATATTTGGGTCCTACGAGCAGTACTTC
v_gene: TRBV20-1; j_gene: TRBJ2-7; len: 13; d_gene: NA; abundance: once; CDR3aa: CSARGELTYEQYF; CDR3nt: TGCAGTGCTAGAGGGGAACTTACCTACGAGCAGTACTTC
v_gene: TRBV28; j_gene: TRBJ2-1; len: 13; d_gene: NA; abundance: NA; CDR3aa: CASRGSSDNEQFF; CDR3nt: TGTGCCAGCAGGGGGAGTAGCGACAATGAGCAGTTCTTC
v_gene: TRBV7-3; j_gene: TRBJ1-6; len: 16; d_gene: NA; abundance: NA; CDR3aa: CASSLPTRDLHSPLHF; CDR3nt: TGTGCCAGCAGCTTACCCACCCGGGACTTGCATTCACCCCTCCACTTT
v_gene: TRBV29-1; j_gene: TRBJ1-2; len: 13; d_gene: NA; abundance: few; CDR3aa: CSVESLAGIGYTF; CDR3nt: TGCAGCGTTGAATCTCTGGCAGGGATTGGCTACACCTTC
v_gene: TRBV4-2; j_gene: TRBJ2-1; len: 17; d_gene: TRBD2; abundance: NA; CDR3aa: CASSHEERGVVYNEQFF; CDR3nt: TGTGCCAGCAGCCACGAGGAGCGGGGGGTCGTCTACAATGAGCAGTTCTTC
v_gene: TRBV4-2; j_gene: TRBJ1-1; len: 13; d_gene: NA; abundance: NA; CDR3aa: CASSQVVNTEAFF; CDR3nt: TGCGCCAGCAGCCAAGTGGTGAACACTGAAGCTTTCTTT
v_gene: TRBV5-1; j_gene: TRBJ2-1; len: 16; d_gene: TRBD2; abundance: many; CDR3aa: CASSPERGGLWDEQFF; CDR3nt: TGCGCCAGCAGCCCAGAACGGGGGGGCCTCTGGGATGAGCAGTTCTTC
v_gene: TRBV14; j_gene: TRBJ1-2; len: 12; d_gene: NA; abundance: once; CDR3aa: CASSPWNYGYTF; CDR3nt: TGTGCCAGCAGCCCCTGGAACTATGGCTACACCTTC
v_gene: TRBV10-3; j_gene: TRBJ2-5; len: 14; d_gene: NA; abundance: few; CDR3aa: CAISEGQGKETQYF; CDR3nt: TGTGCCATCAGTGAGGGGCAGGGCAAAGAGACCCAGTACTTC
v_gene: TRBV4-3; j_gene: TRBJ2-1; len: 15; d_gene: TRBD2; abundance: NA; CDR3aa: CASSKGTSVRNEQFF; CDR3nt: TGCGCCAGCAGCAAGGGGACTAGCGTAAGGAATGAGCAGTTCTTC
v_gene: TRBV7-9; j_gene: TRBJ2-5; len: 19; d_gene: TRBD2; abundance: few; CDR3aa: CASSGFGLAGGPFGETQYF; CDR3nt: TGTGCCAGCAGCGGCTTCGGACTAGCGGGGGGGCCTTTCGGAGAGACCCAGTACTTC
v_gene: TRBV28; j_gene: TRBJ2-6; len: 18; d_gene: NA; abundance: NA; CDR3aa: CASRRGGTVSSGANVLTF; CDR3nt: TGTGCCAGCAGGAGGGGGGGGACAGTGAGCTCTGGGGCCAACGTCCTGACTTTC
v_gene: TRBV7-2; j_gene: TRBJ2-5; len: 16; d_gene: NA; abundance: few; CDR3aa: CASSLESLAPGETQYF; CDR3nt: TGTGCCAGCAGCTTAGAGTCCCTAGCACCCGGAGAGACCCAGTACTTC
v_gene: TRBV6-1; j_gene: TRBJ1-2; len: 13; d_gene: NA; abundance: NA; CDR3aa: CASSRRGFYGYTF; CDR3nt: TGTGCCAGCAGCCGACGTGGGTTCTATGGCTACACCTTC
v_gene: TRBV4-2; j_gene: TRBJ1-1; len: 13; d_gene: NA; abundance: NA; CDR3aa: CASSQGLQGEAFF; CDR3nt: TGTGCCAGCAGCCAAGGACTACAGGGAGAAGCTTTCTTT
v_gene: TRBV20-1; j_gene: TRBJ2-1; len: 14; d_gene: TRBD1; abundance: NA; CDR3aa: CSARDRGRYNEQFF; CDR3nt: TGCAGTGCTAGGGACAGGGGAAGATACAATGAGCAGTTCTTC
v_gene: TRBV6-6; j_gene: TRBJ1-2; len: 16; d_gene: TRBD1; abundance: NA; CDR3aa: CASSYGPQGAGYGYTF; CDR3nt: TGTGCCAGCAGTTACGGGCCACAGGGGGCTGGCTATGGCTACACCTTC
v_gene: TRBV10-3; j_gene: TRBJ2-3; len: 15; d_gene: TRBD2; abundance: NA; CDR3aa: CAISEEAGGIDTQYF; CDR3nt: TGTGCCATCAGTGAAGAAGCGGGGGGGATAGATACGCAGTATTTT
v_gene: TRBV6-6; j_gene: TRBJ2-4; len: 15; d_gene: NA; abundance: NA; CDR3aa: CASSYPGVAKNIQYF; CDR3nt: TGTGCCAGCAGTTACCCCGGGGTTGCCAAAAACATTCAGTACTTC
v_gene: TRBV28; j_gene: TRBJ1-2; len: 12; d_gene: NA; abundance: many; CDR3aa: CASSLSGDGYTF; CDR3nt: TGTGCCAGCAGTTTATCGGGGGATGGCTACACCTTC
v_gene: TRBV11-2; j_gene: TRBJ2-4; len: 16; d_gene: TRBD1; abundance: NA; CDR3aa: CASSHLRDREYPGQYF; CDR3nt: TGTGCCAGCAGCCACCTCCGGGACAGGGAATACCCAGGGCAGTACTTC
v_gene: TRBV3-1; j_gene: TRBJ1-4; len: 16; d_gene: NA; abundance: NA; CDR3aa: CASSQDVLGAREKLFF; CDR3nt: TGTGCCAGCAGCCAAGATGTTCTGGGGGCGAGAGAAAAACTGTTTTTT
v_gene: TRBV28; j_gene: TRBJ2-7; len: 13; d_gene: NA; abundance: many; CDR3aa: CASRAGGLYEQYF; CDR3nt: TGTGCCAGCAGGGCTGGGGGGCTCTACGAGCAGTACTTC
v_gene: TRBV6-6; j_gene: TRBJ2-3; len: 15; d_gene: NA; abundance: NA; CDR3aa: CVATQTGGSTDTQYF; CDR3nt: TGTGTCGCGACTCAAACGGGGGGCTCCACAGATACGCAGTATTTT
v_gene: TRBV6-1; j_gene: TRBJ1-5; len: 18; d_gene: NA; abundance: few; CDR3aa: CASSGRQPNFYSNQPQHF; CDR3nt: TGTGCCAGCAGTGGTCGGCAGCCGAATTTTTATAGCAATCAGCCCCAGCATTTT
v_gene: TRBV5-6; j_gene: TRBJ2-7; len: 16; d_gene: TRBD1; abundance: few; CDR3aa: CASSVLDRTGGGEQYF; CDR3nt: TGTGCCAGCAGCGTATTAGATCGGACAGGGGGAGGCGAGCAGTACTTC
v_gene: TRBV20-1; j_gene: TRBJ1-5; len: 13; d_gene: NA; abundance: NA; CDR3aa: CSVDPYSNQPQHF; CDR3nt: TGCAGTGTAGACCCTTATAGCAATCAGCCCCAGCATTTT
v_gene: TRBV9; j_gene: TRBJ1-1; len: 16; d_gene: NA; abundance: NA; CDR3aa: CASSVEGTSMNTEAFF; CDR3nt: TGTGCCAGCAGCGTAGAGGGCACTTCTATGAACACTGAAGCTTTCTTT
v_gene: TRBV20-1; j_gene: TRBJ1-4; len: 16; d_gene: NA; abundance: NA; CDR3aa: CSAREKNRATNEKLFF; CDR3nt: TGCAGTGCTAGAGAAAAAAACAGGGCAACTAATGAAAAACTGTTTTTT
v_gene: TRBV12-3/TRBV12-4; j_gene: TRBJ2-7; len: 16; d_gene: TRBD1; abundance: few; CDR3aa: CASSHGQGVKSYEQYF; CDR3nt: TGTGCCAGCAGCCACGGACAGGGGGTGAAGTCCTACGAGCAGTACTTC
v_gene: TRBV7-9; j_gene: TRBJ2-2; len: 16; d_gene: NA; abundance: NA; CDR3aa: CASSEVPGQRTGELFF; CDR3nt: TGTGCCAGCAGCGAAGTACCGGGACAAAGGACCGGGGAGCTGTTTTTT
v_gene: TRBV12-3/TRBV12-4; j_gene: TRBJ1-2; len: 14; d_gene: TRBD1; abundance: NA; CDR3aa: CASNTAQTGTGYTF; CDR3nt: TGTGCCAGCAACACAGCCCAGACAGGGACGGGCTACACCTTC
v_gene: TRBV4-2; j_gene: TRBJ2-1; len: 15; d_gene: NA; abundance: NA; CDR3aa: CASSQEAASVHEQFF; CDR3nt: TGTGCCAGCAGCCAAGAAGCAGCTAGCGTGCATGAGCAGTTCTTC
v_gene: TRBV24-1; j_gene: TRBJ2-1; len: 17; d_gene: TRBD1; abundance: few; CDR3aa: CATSDRTGVRGYNEQFF; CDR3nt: TGTGCCACCAGTGACCGGACAGGGGTTAGGGGCTACAATGAGCAGTTCTTC
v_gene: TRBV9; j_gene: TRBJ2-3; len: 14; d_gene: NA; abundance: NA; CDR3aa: CASSSDGRSDTQYF; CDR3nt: TGTGCCAGCAGCTCAGACGGACGGTCAGATACGCAGTATTTT
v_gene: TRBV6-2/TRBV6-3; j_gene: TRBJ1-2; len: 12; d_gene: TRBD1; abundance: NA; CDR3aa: CASKRTGYGYTF; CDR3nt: TGTGCCAGCAAGAGGACAGGCTATGGCTACACCTTC
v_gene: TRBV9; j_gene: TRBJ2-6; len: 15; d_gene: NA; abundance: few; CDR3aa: CASSVGAAGANVLTF; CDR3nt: TGTGCCAGCAGCGTAGGTGCAGCTGGGGCCAACGTCCTGACTTTC
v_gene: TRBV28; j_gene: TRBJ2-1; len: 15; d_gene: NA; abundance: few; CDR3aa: CASSAIGGSSNEQFF; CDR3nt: TGTGCCAGCAGCGCGATTGGGGGATCCTCCAATGAGCAGTTCTTC
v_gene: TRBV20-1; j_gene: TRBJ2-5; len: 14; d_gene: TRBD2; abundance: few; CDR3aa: CSASLAGGPTTQYF; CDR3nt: TGCAGTGCTAGCCTAGCGGGGGGGCCTACGACCCAGTACTTC
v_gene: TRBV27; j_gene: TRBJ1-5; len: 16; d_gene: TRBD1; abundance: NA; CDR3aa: CASREGGAEFSKPQHF; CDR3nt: TGTGCCAGCAGGGAAGGGGGCGCGGAGTTTAGCAAGCCCCAGCATTTT
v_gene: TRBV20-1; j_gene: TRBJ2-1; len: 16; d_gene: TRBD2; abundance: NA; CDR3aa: CSASSTSGGLWNEQFF; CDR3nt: TGCAGTGCTAGTAGTACTAGCGGGGGCCTGTGGAATGAGCAGTTCTTC
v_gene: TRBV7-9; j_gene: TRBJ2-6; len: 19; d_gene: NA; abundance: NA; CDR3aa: CASSPPPWQRLSGANVLTF; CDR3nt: TGTGCCAGCAGCCCTCCCCCCTGGCAGCGCCTCTCTGGGGCCAACGTCCTGACTTTC
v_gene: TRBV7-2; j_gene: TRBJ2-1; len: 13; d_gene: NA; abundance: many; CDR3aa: CASSLAPGDEQFF; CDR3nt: TGTGCCAGCAGCTTAGCGCCAGGGGATGAGCAGTTCTTC
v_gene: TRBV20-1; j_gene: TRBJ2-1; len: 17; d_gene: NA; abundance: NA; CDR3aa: CSARDTGARISYNEQFF; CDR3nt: TGCAGTGCTAGAGATACGGGGGCCAGAATCAGCTACAATGAGCAGTTCTTC
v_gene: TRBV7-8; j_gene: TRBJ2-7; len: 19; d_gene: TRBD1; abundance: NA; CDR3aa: CASSLALEMDRGIDYEQYF; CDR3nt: TGTGCCAGCAGCTTAGCGCTGGAGATGGACAGGGGAATTGACTACGAGCAGTACTTC
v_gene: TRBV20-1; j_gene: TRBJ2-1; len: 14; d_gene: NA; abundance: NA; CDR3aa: CSARSGGPNNEQFF; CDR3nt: TGCAGTGCTAGATCAGGGGGGCCCAACAATGAGCAGTTCTTC
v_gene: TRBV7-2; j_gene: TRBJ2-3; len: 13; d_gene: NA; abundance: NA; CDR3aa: CASSQLGIDTQYF; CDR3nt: TGTGCCAGCAGCCAACTAGGAATAGATACGCAGTATTTT
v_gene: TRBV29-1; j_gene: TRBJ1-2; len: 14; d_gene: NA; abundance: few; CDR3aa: CSVEPGGQGYGYTF; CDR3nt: TGCAGCGTTGAACCGGGGGGGCAGGGCTATGGCTACACCTTC
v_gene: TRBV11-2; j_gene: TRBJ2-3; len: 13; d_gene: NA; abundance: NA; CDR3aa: CASGPAPTDTQYF; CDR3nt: TGTGCCAGCGGACCAGCGCCCACAGATACGCAGTATTTT